This T cell receptor (beta chain) was captured by sequencing in a study of T cell changes during pregnancy in multiple sclerosis. CDR3 length: 15 amino acids. Germline V lookup: CDR1 MGHDK, CDR2 SYGVNS. The V gene end was trimmed by 1 base and the J gene end by 3 bases; junction bases not matched to a gene: 5. Clones were sequenced by immunoSEQ multiplex PCR, and TCRdb holds only the in-frame ones, with some missing. Of 90,000 to 120,000 clones listed, 85% to 95% were seen once; the top ten hold around 1.2%. The rearrangement links TRBV25-1 to TRBJ2-7; TRBD1 matches 8 bases. The material was peripheral blood, obtained in the second trimester of pregnancy. This clonotype originated in a female donor with multiple sclerosis, enrolled in a pregnancy study. The CDR3 loop is CASSESLTGDYEQYF. The CDR3 coding sequence is TGTGCCAGCAGTGAATCCTTGACAGGGGACTACGAGCAGTACTTC.